This is a list of T cell receptor beta chains from one sample in a study of cytotoxic CD8 clonotypes in ibrutinib-treated CLL. This table comes from immunoSEQ multiplex PCR, and its TCRdb copy is limited to in-frame clones, with some not included. The data show about 140,000 clones, more than 70% seen once. The input for sequencing was PBMCs, taken after 36 months of ibrutinib treatment. These receptors all come from a human donor with chronic lymphocytic leukemia. Each CDR3 is given with its conserved first and last residue. Fields, in order: D gene, clone size, V gene, J gene, CDR3 protein, CDR3 DNA. D genes are given only for firm matches. A clone size is listed for some rows: how often the clone was seen (once, few, many), or a class if it is expanded.

TRBD1	.	TRBV6-1	TRBJ1-2	CASSEFTGAFGGYTF	TGTGCCAGCAGTGAATTCACAGGGGCTTTTGGTGGCTACACCTTC
TRBD1	few	TRBV2	TRBJ1-5	CASSERGRNQPQHF	TGTGCCAGCAGCGAGAGGGGGCGGAATCAGCCCCAGCATTTT
TRBD1	.	TRBV2	TRBJ1-3	CASTGTGPHTIYF	TGTGCCAGCACCGGGACAGGGCCACACACCATATATTTT
.	once	TRBV29-1	TRBJ1-2	CSAGTRGNYGYTF	TGCAGCGCTGGGACAAGAGGAAACTATGGCTACACCTTC
TRBD1	once	TRBV11-2	TRBJ1-2	CASSLAHRGSGYTF	TGTGCCAGCAGCTTAGCGCACAGGGGGAGCGGCTACACCTTC
TRBD2	once	TRBV7-9	TRBJ2-7	CASSSAGGPYEQYF	TGTGCCAGCAGCTCAGCGGGAGGGCCCTACGAGCAGTACTTC
.	.	TRBV20-1	TRBJ2-1	CSARRRNEQFF	TGCAGTGCTAGAAGGCGAAATGAGCAGTTCTTC
.	.	TRBV25-1	TRBJ1-2	CASAPVGGARGYTF	TGTGCCAGCGCCCCTGTCGGGGGGGCAAGAGGCTACACCTTC
.	.	TRBV25-1	TRBJ2-2	CASSEYLRHHTTGELFF	TGTGCCAGCAGTGAATATCTCCGTCACCACACAACCGGGGAGCTGTTTTTT
.	.	TRBV7-3	TRBJ1-2	CASSHGGDGYTF	TGTGCCAGCAGCCACGGGGGTGATGGCTACACCTTC
.	.	TRBV7-9	TRBJ1-2	CASSSEGSAAIGGYTF	TGTGCCAGCAGCTCCGAGGGTTCAGCGGCCATTGGTGGCTACACCTTC
.	.	TRBV4-1	TRBJ2-3	CASSHDGSSTDTQYF	TGCGCCAGCAGCCATGATGGATCTAGCACAGATACGCAGTATTTT
.	.	TRBV30	TRBJ2-3	CAWSVGSSTDTQYF	TGTGCCTGGAGTGTGGGATCTAGCACAGATACGCAGTATTTT
.	once	TRBV9	TRBJ2-2	CASSVDGALNTGELFF	TGTGCCAGCAGCGTAGACGGGGCCTTGAACACCGGGGAGCTGTTTTTT
TRBD2	.	TRBV5-8	TRBJ2-1	CASSTSGSSYNEQFF	TGTGCCAGCAGCACTAGCGGGAGCTCCTACAATGAGCAGTTCTTC
.	.	TRBV9	TRBJ1-1	CASSESTNTEAFF	TGTGCCAGCAGCGAATCTACTAACACTGAAGCTTTCTTT
.	.	TRBV19	TRBJ2-1	CASSIVEGLYNEQFF	TGTGCCAGTAGTATAGTTGAGGGCTTATACAATGAGCAGTTCTTC
TRBD2	.	TRBV11-2	TRBJ2-7	CASSLTSGRGGYYEQYF	TGTGCCAGCAGCTTGACTAGCGGGAGAGGGGGTTACTACGAGCAGTACTTC
.	many	TRBV7-3	TRBJ2-6	CASSKQTTSGANVLTF	TGTGCCAGCAGCAAACAGACTACGTCTGGGGCCAACGTCCTGACTTTC
TRBD2	.	TRBV18	TRBJ2-7	CASSPPSGSVEQYF	TGTGCCAGCTCCCCCCCTAGCGGATCCGTCGAGCAGTACTTC
.	once	TRBV9	TRBJ2-2	CASSVVIADPNTGELFF	TGTGCCAGCAGCGTGGTTATAGCGGACCCGAACACCGGGGAGCTGTTTTTT
.	few	TRBV7-3	TRBJ2-7	CASSLTGGGSEQYF	TGTGCCAGCAGCTTAACGGGGGGAGGATCCGAGCAGTACTTC
.	.	TRBV6-1	TRBJ1-6	CASSPDGNSPLHF	TGTGCCAGCAGTCCGGACGGGAATTCACCCCTCCACTTT
.	.	TRBV9	TRBJ2-2	CASSSVGGWNTGELFF	TGTGCCAGCAGCTCAGTGGGGGGCTGGAACACCGGGGAGCTGTTTTTT
.	.	TRBV10-3	TRBJ1-1	CAISESPGGAETEAFF	TGTGCCATCAGTGAGTCGCCGGGGGGGGCGGAAACTGAAGCTTTCTTT
TRBD2	.	TRBV6-1	TRBJ2-1	CASSKGLAQRDEQFF	TGTGCCAGCAGTAAGGGACTAGCCCAACGCGATGAGCAGTTCTTC
TRBD2	.	TRBV5-6	TRBJ2-2	CASSNVAGTNTGELFF	TGTGCCAGCAGCAACGTAGCGGGAACGAACACCGGGGAGCTGTTTTTT
TRBD2	.	TRBV9	TRBJ2-3	CASSVAIGGAQGDTQYF	TGTGCCAGCAGCGTAGCTATCGGGGGGGCCCAGGGAGATACGCAGTATTTT